The rows below give T cell receptor beta chains drawn from one sample of a study of cytomegalovirus exposure and HLA in healthy donors. Generated by immunoSEQ multiplex PCR, the TCRdb table keeps only in-frame clones and is missing some. The top ten clones hold just over 1.4% of a sample with about 200,000 clones, approximately 83% of them seen once. The specimen was PBMCs. Receptors originate from a girl aged 10 to 17 in good health and CMV-seronegative. The CDR3 runs from the conserved cysteine through the conserved F or W. A D gene is named only where the DNA matches it firmly. A row's size may be missing; if present it is once, few, many or a size class.

J gene	V gene	clone size	D gene	CDR3 protein	CDR3 DNA
TRBJ2-1	TRBV19	-	TRBD2	CASSILAGVAEKQFF	TGTGCCAGTAGTATACTAGCGGGAGTAGCAGAGAAGCAGTTCTTC
TRBJ2-3	TRBV11-2	-	TRBD2	CASSFRLAGTGTQYF	TGTGCCAGCAGCTTCCGACTAGCGGGGACGGGGACGCAGTATTTT
TRBJ2-1	TRBV10-3	-	-	CAISLEVNEQFF	TGTGCCATCAGTCTAGAAGTCAATGAGCAGTTCTTC
TRBJ2-2	TRBV25-1	-	-	CARIKPRGASTGELFF	TGTGCCAGGATTAAACCCAGGGGAGCTTCCACCGGGGAGCTGTTTTTT
TRBJ1-2	TRBV28	-	-	CASRGQTFYGYTF	TGTGCCAGCAGGGGGCAGACCTTCTATGGCTACACCTTC
TRBJ1-1	TRBV10-2	-	-	CASSERTVNTEAFF	TGCGCCAGCAGTGAGAGGACTGTGAACACTGAAGCTTTCTTT
TRBJ2-5	TRBV7-3	-	-	CASSFYPGETQYF	TGTGCCAGCAGCTTTTATCCGGGAGAGACCCAGTACTTC
TRBJ2-2	TRBV6-1	-	TRBD1	CASSETDRGWLNTGELFF	TGTGCCAGCAGTGAAACAGACAGGGGTTGGTTGAACACCGGGGAGCTGTTTTTT
TRBJ2-7	TRBV7-8	-	TRBD1	CASTRQGLSYEQYF	TGTGCCAGCACCCGACAGGGCCTCTCCTACGAGCAGTACTTC
TRBJ2-5	TRBV2	-	TRBD2	CASAGVSGETQYF	TGTGCCAGCGCGGGAGTGTCTGGGGAGACCCAGTACTTC
TRBJ2-2	TRBV6-5	few	TRBD1	CASSLDRAPGELFF	TGTGCCAGCAGCCTAGACAGGGCGCCCGGGGAGCTGTTTTTT
TRBJ2-2	TRBV2	-	TRBD2	CASSGSSGATGELFF	TGTGCCAGCAGTGGTTCTAGCGGGGCGACGGGGGAGCTGTTTTTT
TRBJ2-5	TRBV4-2	-	-	CASSQDHGGETQYF	TGTGCCAGCAGCCAAGATCACGGGGGAGAGACCCAGTACTTC
TRBJ1-4	TRBV7-2	-	-	CASSLARRITNEKLFF	TGTGCCAGCAGCTTAGCGCGGCGGATAACTAATGAAAAACTGTTTTTT
TRBJ2-3	TRBV5-1	few	-	CASSFGGASTDTQYF	TGCGCCAGCAGCTTCGGCGGAGCTAGCACAGATACGCAGTATTTT
TRBJ2-1	TRBV9	many	TRBD2	CASSAWSSGGNEQFF	TGTGCCAGCAGCGCTTGGTCTAGCGGGGGCAACGAGCAGTTCTTC
TRBJ2-5	TRBV2	-	-	CASSPDSSRETQYF	TGTGCCAGCAGTCCCGACTCGAGCAGAGAGACCCAGTACTTC
TRBJ1-1	TRBV9	few	-	CASSVANTEAFF	TGTGCCAGCAGCGTGGCTAACACTGAAGCTTTCTTT
TRBJ2-5	TRBV28	-	TRBD1	CASSLTTGDQETQYF	TGTGCCAGCAGTTTAACGACAGGGGATCAAGAGACCCAGTACTTC
TRBJ1-1	TRBV5-1	-	-	CASSLVVAGSNTEAFF	TGCGCCAGCAGCTTGGTTGTAGCAGGGTCGAACACTGAAGCTTTCTTT
TRBJ1-1	TRBV19	once	TRBD1	CASSITPGQGKGLAAAFF	TGTGCCAGTAGTATTACCCCTGGACAGGGGAAGGGTTTGGCCGCAGCTTTCTTT
TRBJ1-2	TRBV9	-	TRBD1	CASSASGTAKFYGYTF	TGTGCCAGTAGCGCATCCGGGACAGCTAAATTCTATGGCTACACCTTC
TRBJ2-1	TRBV6-4	many	TRBD2	CASSETSGSGNEQFF	TGTGCCAGCAGTGAGACTAGCGGGAGCGGTAATGAGCAGTTCTTC
TRBJ2-7	TRBV7-9	-	TRBD1	CASSGLRGQGSHEQYF	TGTGCCAGCAGCGGATTAAGAGGACAGGGTTCCCACGAGCAGTACTTC
TRBJ1-4	TRBV29-1	-	-	CSGGGTNEKLFF	TGCAGCGGGGGGGGCACTAATGAAAAACTGTTTTTT
TRBJ2-1	TRBV5-1	-	TRBD2	CASSSGITSGNHNEQFF	TGCGCCAGCAGCTCGGGAATTACTAGCGGGAATCACAATGAGCAGTTCTTC
TRBJ2-5	TRBV30	-	TRBD1	CAGNSQGTYQETQYF	TGTGCCGGAAACTCACAGGGGACGTACCAAGAGACCCAGTACTTC
TRBJ2-7	TRBV7-3	-	-	CASSLTRTYSYEQYF	TGTGCCAGCAGCCTCACCCGGACTTACTCCTACGAGCAGTACTTC
TRBJ1-2	TRBV7-2	-	-	CASSLYSGNYGYTF	TGTGCCAGCAGCTTATATTCAGGGAACTATGGCTACACCTTC
TRBJ1-1	TRBV7-3	-	-	CASSLGHGSTEAFF	TGTGCCAGCAGCTTAGGGCACGGGAGCACTGAAGCTTTCTTT
TRBJ2-7	TRBV10-2	-	-	CAIPPDRRFEQYF	TGCGCCATACCCCCGGACAGACGATTCGAGCAGTACTTC
TRBJ1-5	TRBV28	once	TRBD1	CASSSPGTGDQPQHF	TGTGCCAGCAGTTCCCCCGGGACAGGGGATCAGCCCCAGCATTTT
TRBJ2-5	TRBV30	-	-	CAWSEGAVTQETQYF	TGTGCCTGGAGTGAGGGAGCGGTTACTCAAGAGACCCAGTACTTC
TRBJ1-3	TRBV18	-	-	CASSPLRVDSGNTIYF	TGTGCCAGCTCACCACTCCGGGTGGACTCTGGAAACACCATATATTTT
TRBJ2-3	TRBV19	-	TRBD1	CASRNRGRGDTQYF	TGTGCCAGTAGAAACAGGGGGCGCGGAGATACGCAGTATTTT
TRBJ2-3	TRBV19	-	TRBD2	CASSPGGLAGGRADTQYF	TGTGCCAGTAGTCCGGGAGGACTAGCGGGAGGGAGGGCAGATACGCAGTATTTT
TRBJ2-7	TRBV11-3	-	TRBD2	CASSPGTSDYEQYF	TGTGCCAGCAGCCCCGGGACTAGCGACTACGAGCAGTACTTC
TRBJ2-3	TRBV19	-	TRBD2	CASSLAGGTDTQYF	TGTGCCAGTAGTCTAGCGGGAGGCACAGATACGCAGTATTTT
TRBJ1-2	TRBV7-2	-	TRBD1	CASSLVRGQGIDGYTF	TGTGCCAGCAGCTTAGTCCGGGGACAGGGTATTGATGGCTACACCTTC
TRBJ2-3	TRBV18	-	-	CASSPITLSTDTQYF	TGTGCCAGCTCACCGATAACTCTTAGCACAGATACGCAGTATTTT
TRBJ2-7	TRBV6-1	-	-	CASRGTFTTYEQYF	TGTGCCAGCAGGGGGACATTTACGACCTACGAGCAGTACTTC
TRBJ2-1	TRBV7-9	-	-	CASSAGFSYNEQFF	TGTGCCAGTTCTGCGGGGTTCTCCTACAATGAGCAGTTCTTC
TRBJ1-2	TRBV30	once	-	CAWSVLIGGGYTF	TGTGCCTGGAGTGTACTTATAGGGGGAGGCTACACCTTC
TRBJ1-2	TRBV7-2	once	-	CASSTITHYGYTF	TGTGCCAGCAGCACAATCACGCACTATGGCTACACCTTC
TRBJ2-1	TRBV7-9	-	TRBD1	CASSNRDRKSSYNEQFF	TGTGCCAGCAGCAACCGGGACAGGAAAAGCTCCTACAATGAGCAGTTCTTC
TRBJ2-7	TRBV7-9	-	-	CASSLVGDGSYEQYF	TGTGCCAGCAGCTTAGTAGGGGATGGGTCCTACGAGCAGTACTTC
TRBJ2-7	TRBV11-1	-	TRBD1	CASSLGQGDTYEQYF	TGTGCCAGCAGCTTAGGACAGGGAGATACCTACGAGCAGTACTTC
TRBJ1-4	TRBV23-1	-	-	CASNPATNEKLFF	TGCGCCAGCAATCCAGCAACTAATGAAAAACTGTTTTTT
TRBJ1-1	TRBV29-1	few	TRBD1	CSVLGTANTEAFF	TGCAGCGTCCTCGGGACAGCGAACACTGAAGCTTTCTTT
TRBJ1-1	TRBV7-3	few	TRBD1	CASSLAPGQGTEAFF	TGTGCCAGCAGCTTGGCGCCGGGACAGGGCACTGAAGCTTTCTTT
TRBJ1-2	TRBV5-1	-	-	CASSLRFYGYTF	TGCGCCAGCAGCCTCAGGTTCTATGGCTACACCTTC
TRBJ2-2	TRBV7-8	-	TRBD1	CASSLVTGVTGELFF	TGTGCCAGCAGCTTAGTTACAGGGGTCACCGGGGAGCTGTTTTTT
TRBJ1-5	TRBV7-3	-	-	CASSREAGPNQPQHF	TGTGCCAGCAGCCGGGAAGCAGGACCCAATCAGCCCCAGCATTTT
TRBJ2-7	TRBV6-5	-	-	CASSYSGGNYEQYF	TGTGCCAGCAGTTACTCGGGTGGAAACTACGAGCAGTACTTC
TRBJ1-1	TRBV7-3	-	-	CASSLMRDTEAFF	TGTGCCAGCAGCTTAATGCGCGACACTGAAGCTTTCTTT
TRBJ1-1	TRBV6-6	-	-	CASSADDSRAFF	TGTGCCAGCAGCGCCGACGACAGTCGAGCTTTCTTT
TRBJ1-2	TRBV27	-	TRBD1	CASSLFGQGNYGYTF	TGTGCCAGCAGCCTATTCGGACAGGGGAACTATGGCTACACCTTC
TRBJ1-4	TRBV28	-	TRBD1	CASSLGQGITPANEKLFF	TGTGCCAGCAGTTTGGGACAGGGGATTACGCCGGCTAATGAAAAACTGTTTTTT
TRBJ2-2	TRBV9	-	TRBD2	CASSPGLAGSSTGELFF	TGTGCCAGCAGCCCGGGACTAGCGGGATCTTCGACCGGGGAGCTGTTTTTT
TRBJ1-2	TRBV10-3	-	-	CAIGSNPDLYGYTF	TGTGCCATCGGTTCAAACCCAGACTTGTATGGCTACACCTTC